Given below is one TCR beta chain in context. This record comes from a study of technical replicates of blood from a few donors. TCRdb's copy holds only in-frame clones and misses some; the assay was immunoSEQ multiplex PCR. The sample holds about 56,000 clones, over 90% seen once. The sequence was obtained from a human donor in good health. Some clones in this sample may be carry-over from other donors' samples. Sequences were obtained from PBMCs.

In DNA, the CDR3 is TGTGCCAGCAGTTTGGACAGGGGGCATGAAAAACTGTTTTTT. It encodes CASSLDRGHEKLFF. The chain joins TRBV6-5 to TRBJ1-4; 11 nucleotides align to TRBD1. The CDR3 sequence is 14 residues long. Germline lookup yields CDR1 MNHEY and CDR2 SVGAGI. J was trimmed by 6 bases and V by 4 bases; bases with no gene match: 1.